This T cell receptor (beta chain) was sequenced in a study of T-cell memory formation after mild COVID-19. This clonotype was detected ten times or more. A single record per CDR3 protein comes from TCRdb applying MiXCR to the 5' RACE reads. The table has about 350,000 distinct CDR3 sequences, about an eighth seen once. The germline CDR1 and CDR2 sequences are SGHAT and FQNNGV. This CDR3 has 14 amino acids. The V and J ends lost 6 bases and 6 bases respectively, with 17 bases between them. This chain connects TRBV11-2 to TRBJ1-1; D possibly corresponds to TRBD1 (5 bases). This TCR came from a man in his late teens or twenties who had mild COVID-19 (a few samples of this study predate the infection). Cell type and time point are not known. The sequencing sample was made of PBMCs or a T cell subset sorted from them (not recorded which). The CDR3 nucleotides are TGTGCCAGCAGTGTACTAGGGGAATGGGCTGAAGCTTTCTTT. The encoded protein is CASSVLGEWAEAFF.